Shown below are 20 T cell receptor beta chains from a single sample sequenced in a study of Graves' ophthalmopathy and Graves' hyperthyroidism (dated 2018 in TCRdb). The data were produced on an Illumina HiSeq 2000. For repertoire sequencing, TCR beta CDR3 regions were amplified from RNA transcripts. A first-round RT-PCR used HTBI primers with the Qiagen OneStep RT-PCR kit, followed by a second-round multiplex PCR, size selection and purification. TCRdb's own reprocessing of the public reads used fastp at Q25 and MiXCR and kept productive beta chains. Rows are combined by CDR3 protein, so each entry shows the most common genes and DNA. Within this sample are some 410,000 distinct CDR3 sequences, with about 21% of them counted one time only. The top ten hold roughly 3% of the sample. The sample was peripheral blood. These receptors were taken from a woman younger than 30 with stable Graves' hyperthyroidism. Donor details come from another sample of the same person, matched by shared clones.

This clonotype was picked up many times. V is TRBV30 and J is TRBJ2-5; D assignment may be TRBD1 or TRBD2 (5 bases each). Trimming removed 6 bases at V and 1 base at J, with 15 bases between. This CDR3 has 14 residues. Germline CDR1 GTSNPN, CDR2 SVGIG (reference sequence). The CDR3 coding sequence is TGTGCCTGCGACCCGTCGGGGCTCCAAGAGACCCAGTACTTC. This encodes CACDPSGLQETQYF.

About this clonotype: This could be a read error, since a much larger clone is one nucleotide away. This chain links TRBV7-2 with TRBJ1-3; 9 bases agree with TRBD1. CDR3 length: 15 amino acids. CDR1 is SGHTA, CDR2 FQGNSA, per germline. Germline trimming cut 3 bases from V and 2 bases from J; bases unmatched to any gene: 2. The CDR3 region is CASSLRTGAGNTIYF. CDR3 nucleotides: TGTGCCAGCAGCTTGAGGACAGGGGCTGGAAACACCATATATTTT.

The CDR3 nucleotides are TGTGCCAGCAGAAACCTACACAGGGAAAAGGTGGAATACGAGCAGTACTTC. It yields the protein CASRNLHREKVEYEQYF. The rearrangement links TRBV6-1 to TRBJ2-7, with D possibly matching TRBD1 (6 bases). V was clipped by 6 bases and J by 4 bases, with 25 bases between them. This CDR3 is 17 amino acids long. CDR1 and CDR2 from the germline V gene are MNHNS and SASEGT.

This clonotype has just one count. V and J are TRBV28 and TRBJ2-7, with D tentatively TRBD1 (5 bases). This CDR3 is built from 13 residues. Germline CDR1 reads MDHEN; CDR2 reads SYDVKM. V was trimmed by 9 bases and J by 6 bases, leaving 18 bases between them. The CDR3 DNA sequence: TGTGCCAGTGCTGGAGACAGAATCTCCGAGCAGTACTTC. As protein: CASAGDRISEQYF.

This clonotype was counted only a few times. A read error may explain this, as a much larger clone is one base away. The CDR3 ends on some other residue instead of the conserved phenylalanine or tryptophan, so this is likely a read error. V gene TRBV20-1 combines with J gene TRBJ1-6, with no clear D. V dropped 2 bases and J dropped 0 bases, with 5 bases sitting between them. The CDR3 has 14 residues. Germline V CDR1 and CDR2: DFQATT, SNEGSKA (reference sequence). DNA of the CDR3: TGCAGTGCTAGAAAGAACTCCTATAATTCACCCCTCCACCTT. Encoded protein: CSARKNSYNSPLHL.

The chain has TRBV6-2 or TRBV6-3 and TRBJ2-7; D is unresolved. Trimming stripped 5 bases from V and 3 bases from J, with 11 bases between. The CDR3 consists of 13 residues. The germline gives CDR1 MNHEY, CDR2 SVGEGT. The CDR3, as DNA: TGTGCCAGCAGTCAACGGACCTACTACGAGCAGTACTTC. Translation: CASSQRTYYEQYF.

Many counts were recorded for this clonotype. The CDR3 spells CASSYLYMVIDTEAFF. The CDR3 nucleotides read TGTGCCAGCAGTTATCTTTACATGGTGATCGACACTGAAGCTTTCTTT. The gene calls are TRBV6-2 or TRBV6-3 and TRBJ1-1; D unresolved. Trimming removed 3 bases from V and 3 bases from J, with 17 bases in between. Germline V gene sequence: CDR1 MNHEY, CDR2 SVGEGT. The CDR3 length is 16 residues.

This clonotype was counted between two and nine times. A much larger clone is a single base away; this may be a read error. The CDR3 does not close with the conserved phenylalanine or tryptophan, likely indicating a read error. V is TRBV3-1 and J is TRBJ2-2; D unresolved. CDR3 length equals 15 residues. Per germline, CDR1 LGHDT and CDR2 YNNKEL (reference sequence). Between the trimmed V and J ends, which lost 1 base and 1 base, there was a span of 7 bases. The CDR3 reads CASSQGYQNTGELFL. The CDR3 DNA reads TGTGCCAGCAGCCAAGGGTATCAGAACACCGGGGAGCTGTTTCTT.

This clonotype was counted many times. The chain uses TRBV25-1 and TRBJ2-7; 7 nucleotides agree with TRBD1. Trimming took 1 base from V and 2 from J; bases not matched to a gene: 5. CDR3 size: 15 residues. Germline V gene lookup returns CDR1 MGHDK and CDR2 SYGVNS. The CDR3, as DNA: TGTGCCAGCAGTGAATTAAAACAGGGGACCTACGAGCAGTACTTC. Amino acids: CASSELKQGTYEQYF.

There are many counts of this clonotype. The CDR3 coding sequence is TGTGCCAGCAGCTTTTGGGGGAAGGCCGGGGAGCTGTTTTTT. Its protein product is CASSFWGKAGELFF. The rearrangement links TRBV7-2 to TRBJ2-2; the D call may be TRBD1 or TRBD2 (5 bases each). The CDR3 loop spans 14 amino acids. Germline V CDR1 and CDR2: SGHTA, FQGNSA. Trimming shortened V by 3 bases and J by 6 bases, and 11 bases separated the two germline ends.

This clonotype was detected many times. V is TRBV27 and J is TRBJ2-7, with 9 bases lining up with TRBD2. Germline V lookup: CDR1 MNHEY, CDR2 SMNVEV (reference sequence). The J segment lost 7 bases and the V segment lost 10 bases, leaving 17 bases of the junction unmatched. This CDR3 spans 15 amino acids. The CDR3: CATMELKAGGSEQYF. Written as DNA, the CDR3 is TGTGCCACGATGGAGTTAAAAGCGGGAGGTAGTGAGCAGTACTTC.

The genes are TRBV7-2 and TRBJ2-2, with D uncertain. The CDR3 totals 13 residues. With 1 base removed from V and 5 bases from J, the gap between germline ends came to 5 bases. The V gene's germline CDR1 is SGHTA and CDR2 FQGNSA. The CDR3 is CASSLVLTGELFF. The CDR3 DNA follows: TGTGCCAGCAGCTTAGTTCTTACCGGGGAGCTGTTTTTT.

This clonotype was counted ten times or more. J is TRBJ1-2 and V is TRBV6-2 or TRBV6-3; TRBD1 is a possible D gene (6 bases). The V gene's germline CDR1 is MNHEY and CDR2 SVGEGT. The V gene lost 0 bases and the J gene lost 4 bases, with 12 bases spanning the gap. This CDR3 has 15 residues. CDR3 in amino acids: CASSYSNRAAYGYTF. CDR3 in DNA: TGTGCCAGCAGTTACTCGAACAGGGCGGCCTATGGCTACACCTTC.

This clonotype has a count of ten or more. This chain uses TRBV30 with TRBJ2-7; either TRBD1 or TRBD2 may fit D (5 bases each). Germline CDR1 GTSNPN, CDR2 SVGIG (reference sequence). CDR3 length equals 15 residues. V lost 0 bases and J lost 0, with 12 bases in between. CDR3 DNA: TGTGCCTGGAGTGTACGGGCAGGGAGCTCCTACGAGCAGTACTTC. Its translation is CAWSVRAGSSYEQYF.

This clonotype has at least ten counts. This chain links TRBV11-1 with TRBJ2-7; the D gene is possibly TRBD2 (6 bases). Trimming removed 5 bases from V and 3 bases from J, with 14 bases in between. CDR1 and CDR2 from the germline V gene are SGHAT and FQDESV (reference sequence). This CDR3 is built from 14 residues. The CDR3 DNA is TGTGCCAGCAGCGAGCGCCGGGACTTCTACGAGCAGTACTTC. It is translated as CASSERRDFYEQYF.

This clonotype was recorded many times. The chain joins TRBV4-2 to TRBJ1-1; D is unclear. CDR1 is LGHNA, CDR2 YNFKEQ, per germline. Deletions cut 0 bases from V and 3 bases from J, with 8 bases between. The CDR3 runs 14 residues. CDR3 in amino acids: CASSQDSEDTEAFF. CDR3 coding DNA: TGTGCCAGCAGCCAAGATTCAGAGGACACTGAAGCTTTCTTT.

The sample holds many counts of this clonotype. The V and J genes are TRBV25-1 and TRBJ2-7; the D gene is possibly TRBD2 (6 bases). Trimming took off 6 bases at V and 2 bases at J, with 14 bases between the two ends. CDR1 is MGHDK, CDR2 SYGVNS, per germline. This CDR3 contains 14 residues. The CDR3 DNA follows: TGTGCCAGCAGGGGAGGTTTGTCCACCTACGAGCAGTACTTC. Amino acids: CASRGGLSTYEQYF.

This clonotype was detected ten times or more. As DNA, the CDR3 is TGTGCCAGCAGTTCCGTATACTACGAGCAGTACTTC. Translated, it gives CASSSVYYEQYF. The rearrangement uses TRBV12-3 or TRBV12-4 and TRBJ2-7; no definite D call. The CDR3 has 12 amino acids. V was trimmed by 4 bases and J by 3 bases, leaving 7 bases between them.

Many counts were recorded for this clonotype. This chain connects TRBV30 to TRBJ1-5; D not certain. The CDR3 totals 14 residues. V lost 1 base and J lost 0, with 7 bases in between. Germline assignment: CDR1 GTSNPN and CDR2 SVGIG (reference sequence). CDR3 nucleotide sequence: TGTGCCTGGAGTGGTATCAATAGCAATCAGCCCCAGCATTTT. Translated, it gives CAWSGINSNQPQHF. The entire variable domain, with the rest obtained from reference TRBV30 and TRBJ1-5, is as follows: SQTIHQWPATLVQPVGSPLSLECTVEGTSNPNLYWYRQAAGRGLQLLFYSVGIGQISSEVPQNLSASRPQDRQFILSSKKLLLSDSGFYLCAWSGINSNQPQHFGDGTRLSIL.

This clonotype appeared many times. This rearrangement joins TRBV24-1 to TRBJ1-1; the D is unclear. The CDR3 spans 13 residues. Trimming pared 6 bases from V and 1 base from J, leaving 8 bases between. The V gene's germline CDR1 is KGHDR and CDR2 SFDVKD. In nucleotides, the CDR3 is TGTGCCACCAGTCGGTCCCAGAACACTGAAGCTTTCTTT. Protein: CATSRSQNTEAFF.